Below are 28 T cell receptor beta chains sequenced from a single sample in a study of T cells in tuberculosis. Only in-frame clones appear in the TCRdb table, and some are missing; sequencing was by immunoSEQ multiplex PCR. The top ten clones hold roughly 3.5% of a sample with 40,000 to 50,000 clones, approximately 95% of them seen once. Sequenced sample: PBMCs. These receptors were obtained from a donor aged 10-29 years with latent tuberculosis or without tuberculosis infection.

The V and J genes are TRBV7-2 and TRBJ1-1; D might be TRBD1 (5 bases). Germline V gene data show CDR1 as SGHTA and CDR2 as FQGNSA. The V end was cut by 4 bases, the J end by 6 bases, with 21 bases between. The CDR3 runs 16 residues. CDR3 nucleotides: TGTGCCAGCAGCTCCGTTGGGGGAGGTTTTTTTGCTGAAGCTTTCTTT. Translated: CASSSVGGGFFAEAFF.

The J gene is TRBJ1-5, the V gene TRBV5-1; 9 nucleotides match TRBD1. The J segment lost 7 bases and the V segment lost 1 base, leaving 6 bases of the junction unmatched. The CDR3 is made up of 15 amino acids. CDR1 is SGHRS and CDR2 is YFSETQ in the germline V gene. CDR3 sequence reads: CASSLTTGGTQPQHF. The DNA of the CDR3 is TGCGCCAGCAGCTTGACGACAGGGGGAACGCAGCCCCAGCATTTT.

The J gene is TRBJ1-5, the V gene TRBV4-3; TRBD1 is a possible D gene (5 bases). Germline CDR1 reads LGHNA; CDR2 reads YSLEER. V lost 1 base, J lost 6 bases, and 7 bases lay in between. CDR3 size: 13 residues. CDR3 DNA sequence: TGCGCCAGCAGCCAAGTTCAGGGTCAGCCCCAGCATTTT. This sequence encodes CASSQVQGQPQHF.

The rearrangement uses TRBV28 and TRBJ1-1, with D unresolved. This CDR3 has 11 amino acids. CDR1 is MDHEN and CDR2 is SYDVKM in the germline V gene. The germline V and J ends were trimmed by 3 bases and 10 bases, with 9 bases remaining between them. The CDR3 protein is CASSFGPGAFF. CDR3 nucleotide sequence: TGTGCCAGCAGTTTTGGGCCCGGAGCTTTCTTT. The whole variable domain, remainder taken from reference TRBV28 and TRBJ1-1, is DVKVTQSSRYLVKRTGEKVFLECVQDMDHENMFWYRQDPGLGLRLIYFSYDVKMKEKGDIPEGYSVSREKKERFSLILESASTNQTSMYLCASSFGPGAFFGQGTRLTVV.

This clone was observed once. V and J are TRBV5-4 and TRBJ2-5; a weak D match, TRBD1 (6 bases). The CDR3 is 14 residues long. Germline V CDR1 and CDR2: SGHNT, YYREEE (reference sequence). With 3 bases removed from V and 1 base from J, the gap between germline ends came to 10 bases. The CDR3 reads CASSSEGGQETQYF. The DNA of the CDR3 is TGTGCCAGCAGCTCCGAAGGGGGCCAAGAGACCCAGTACTTC.

The CDR3 region is CASSGGLAGDAYEQYF. The CDR3 DNA follows: TGTGCCAGCAGCGGGGGACTAGCGGGGGACGCCTACGAGCAGTACTTC. The V call is TRBV9, the J call TRBJ2-7; 14 bases map to TRBD2. V shed 3 bases, J shed 2 bases, and the junction held 4 bases outside the gene matches. The CDR3 covers 16 residues. CDR1 and CDR2 (germline): SGDLS, YYNGEE.

The J gene is TRBJ1-1, the V gene TRBV2, with D uncertain. Germline CDR1 reads SNHLY; CDR2 reads FYNNEI. The germline V and J ends were trimmed by 6 bases and 8 bases, with 13 bases remaining between them. The length of the CDR3 is 12 residues. In DNA form, the CDR3 reads TGTGCCAGCAGGGAGGAGGTGGCCGAAGCTTTCTTT. Translation: CASREEVAEAFF.

There are a few counts of this clone. The chain has TRBV6-6 and TRBJ2-1, with 10 bases lining up with TRBD1. V was pared by 6 bases and J by 5 bases, with 7 bases of the junction left unmatched. This CDR3 has 15 amino acids. Germline V lookup: CDR1 MNHNY, CDR2 SVGAGI (reference sequence). The CDR3 DNA follows: TGTGCCAGCAGGACGCCGGGGACAGGGGACAATGAGCAGTTCTTC. Translation: CASRTPGTGDNEQFF.

J is TRBJ2-1 and V is TRBV19, with D tentatively TRBD2 (7 bases). The CDR3 sequence is 13 residues long. V lost 5 bases to trimming and J lost 8 bases, with 13 bases between them. The germline gives CDR1 LNHDA, CDR2 SQIVND (reference sequence). CDR3 loop: CASSSRGGYEQFF. DNA of the CDR3: TGTGCCAGTAGTTCTCGCGGGGGCTATGAGCAGTTCTTC.

The J gene is TRBJ1-6, the V gene TRBV2; perhaps TRBD1 as D (5 bases). From germline, CDR1 is SNHLY and CDR2 FYNNEI. This CDR3 spans 20 amino acids. Trimming left V 6 bases short and J 0 bases short, with 24 bases between. Here the CDR3 DNA reads TGTGCCAGCAGCATCCGAGACAGAGACCGTTTCAGCTCCTATAATTCACCCCTCCACTTT. As protein: CASSIRDRDRFSSYNSPLHF.

This chain links TRBV9 with TRBJ2-3, with TRBD1 as a possible D gene (5 bases). There are 16 residues in the CDR3. CDR1 is SGDLS and CDR2 is YYNGEE in the germline V gene. V dropped 0 bases and J dropped 3 bases, with 14 bases sitting between them. The CDR3 region is CASSVGSDIETDTQYF. The DNA for the CDR3 is TGTGCCAGCAGCGTAGGCTCGGACATAGAAACAGATACGCAGTATTTT.

V gene TRBV7-2 combines with J gene TRBJ1-5, with TRBD1 matching over 7 bases. After removal of 1 base from V and 3 bases from J, the junction contained 12 bases not matched to a gene. This CDR3 comprises 18 residues. The germline V gene encodes CDR1 SGHTA and CDR2 FQGNSA. The CDR3 DNA reads TGTGCCAGCAGCTTAGTTGTCAGGGGGACCCAATACAATCAGCCCCAGCATTTT. It encodes CASSLVVRGTQYNQPQHF.

The chain links TRBV13 to TRBJ2-1; D uncertain. CDR3 length: 15 amino acids. Germline CDR1 PRHDT, CDR2 FYEKMQ (reference sequence). The V end was cut by 5 bases, the J end by 2 bases, with 13 bases between. CDR3 sequence reads: CASSPGEVAYNEQFF. CDR3 nucleotides: TGTGCCAGCAGCCCCGGCGAGGTTGCCTACAATGAGCAGTTCTTC.

The chain links TRBV10-3 to TRBJ2-2; no clear D gene. CDR1 and CDR2 from the germline V gene are ENHRY and SYGVKD. V shed 10 bases and J shed 4 bases, with 10 bases lying between them. This CDR3 comprises 12 residues. CDR3 region: CATGSFTGELFF. CDR3 DNA: TGTGCCACCGGGTCTTTCACCGGGGAGCTGTTTTTT.

The genes are TRBV7-9 and TRBJ1-3, with 9 positions matching TRBD1. The CDR3 runs to 14 residues. Looked up from germline, CDR1 is SEHNR and CDR2 is FQNEAQ (reference sequence). Trimming at V came to 5 bases and at J to 7 bases, leaving 6 bases not matched to a gene. The CDR3 here is CASSLGQGENTIYF. The CDR3 DNA reads TGTGCCAGCAGCCTGGGACAGGGCGAGAACACCATATATTTT.

The genes are TRBV18 and TRBJ1-5, with 8 bases lining up with TRBD1. Per the germline V gene, CDR1 is KGHSH and CDR2 is LQKENI. The CDR3 is 16 residues long. The V gene end was trimmed by 2 bases and the J gene end by 4 bases; junction bases not matched to a gene: 7. The CDR3 nucleotides are TGTGCCAGCTCACCATCCGGACAGGGAGGGAATCAGCCCCAGCATTTT. Residues: CASSPSGQGGNQPQHF.

The CDR3: CASSQDPVTEYGYTF. CDR3 nucleotides: TGCGCCAGCAGCCAAGATCCGGTGACAGAATATGGCTACACCTTC. This chain links TRBV4-1 with TRBJ1-2, with D possibly TRBD1 on 5 matching bases. The CDR3 has 15 residues. V was cut by 0 bases and J by 5 bases, with 13 bases left in between. Germline loops: CDR1 MGHRA, CDR2 YSYEKL.

This chain joins TRBV28 and TRBJ1-2; D ambiguous. Trimming removed 7 bases from V and 8 bases from J, with 14 bases in between. The CDR3 runs to 12 residues. Germline V lookup: CDR1 MDHEN, CDR2 SYDVKM. CDR3 DNA sequence: TGTGCCAGCAACCAAGGGAGCCTCGGCTACACCTTC. The encoded protein is CASNQGSLGYTF.

A single count supports this clone. The V gene is TRBV28, the J gene TRBJ1-3; TRBD1 aligns across 8 bases. Trimming removed 8 bases from V and 4 bases from J; junction bases left unmatched: 7. The germline V gene encodes CDR1 MDHEN and CDR2 SYDVKM. The CDR3 has 14 residues. The CDR3 sequence is CASAYQGAGNTIYF. The CDR3 DNA is TGTGCCAGCGCCTACCAGGGGGCAGGAAACACCATATATTTT. The full variable domain, with the rest looked up from reference TRBV28 and TRBJ1-3, is DVKVTQSSRYLVKRTGEKVFLECVQDMDHENMFWYRQDPGLGLRLIYFSYDVKMKEKGDIPEGYSVSREKKERFSLILESASTNQTSMYLCASAYQGAGNTIYFGEGSWLTVV.

The chain couples TRBV6-4 to TRBJ1-5; a weak D match, TRBD1 (5 bases). CDR1 and CDR2 (germline): MRHNA, SNTAGT. The V end was cut by 4 bases, the J end by 2 bases, with 21 bases between. This CDR3 region has 18 residues. Here the CDR3 reads CASSVRQGMLLGNQPQHF. The CDR3 nucleotides read TGTGCCAGCAGTGTTCGGCAGGGAATGCTCTTGGGCAATCAGCCCCAGCATTTT.

This clone was recorded once. The chain carries TRBV19 and TRBJ1-1; 7 bases match TRBD1. Germline V gives CDR1 LNHDA, CDR2 SQIVND (reference sequence). This CDR3 has 15 residues. V trimming: 6 bases; J trimming: 0 bases; junction bases outside the gene matches: 7. The CDR3 nucleotides read TGTGCCAGTAGACCGGGACAGCTTTTGAACACTGAAGCTTTCTTT. Protein sequence: CASRPGQLLNTEAFF. The entire variable domain, with the rest obtained from reference TRBV19 and TRBJ1-1, is as follows: DGGITQSPKYLFRKEGQNVTLSCEQNLNHDAMYWYRQDPGQGLRLIYYSQIVNDFQKGDIAEGYSVSREKKESFPLTVTSAQKNPTAFYLCASRPGQLLNTEAFFGQGTRLTVV.

The chain has TRBV30 and TRBJ1-1, with D unresolved. Germline lookup yields CDR1 GTSNPN and CDR2 SVGIG (reference sequence). Trimming left V 5 bases short and J 4 bases short, with 5 bases between. The CDR3 extends over 10 amino acids. The CDR3 DNA is TGTGCCTGGGTCCTCACTGAAGCTTTCTTT. Translated: CAWVLTEAFF. Variable domain in full (rest from reference TRBV30 and TRBJ1-1): SQTIHQWPATLVQPVGSPLSLECTVEGTSNPNLYWYRQAAGRGLQLLFYSVGIGQISSEVPQNLSASRPQDRQFILSSKKLLLSDSGFYLCAWVLTEAFFGQGTRLTVV.

The genes are TRBV27 and TRBJ2-3, with 13 bases fitting TRBD2. V shed 5 bases and J 1 base; nucleotides not matched to a gene: 9. The CDR3 runs 18 residues. CDR1 and CDR2 (germline): MNHEY, SMNVEV (reference sequence). The CDR3, as DNA: TGTGCCAGCAGTCCCGGACTAGCGGGGGTCGTCGGCACAGATACGCAGTATTTT. This encodes CASSPGLAGVVGTDTQYF.

This clone is a singleton in its sample. This sequence joins TRBV11-2 and TRBJ2-1; possibly TRBD2 for D (6 bases). This CDR3 contains 14 residues. V lost 4 bases, J lost 7 bases, and 14 bases lay in between. Per the germline V gene, CDR1 is SGHAT and CDR2 is FQNNGV. The CDR3 loop reads CASSSRGAGNEQFF. CDR3 nucleotides: TGTGCCAGCAGCTCCCGCGGGGCGGGGAATGAGCAGTTCTTC.

The CDR3 sequence is CSVRTGSGPQHF. The CDR3, as DNA: TGCAGCGTGCGGACAGGCAGTGGGCCCCAGCATTTT. The J gene is TRBJ1-5, the V gene TRBV29-1, with 7 nucleotides matching TRBD1. The germline V gene encodes CDR1 SQVTM and CDR2 ANQGSEA. V lost 6 bases, J lost 9 bases, and 8 bases stayed unmatched. The CDR3 extends over 12 amino acids.

This clone has a single count. The V and J genes are TRBV27 and TRBJ2-6; 8 bases are shared with TRBD2. J gave up 2 bases and V 4 bases, and 4 bases lay outside the gene matches. This CDR3 region has 16 residues. The germline V gene has CDR1 MNHEY and CDR2 SMNVEV (reference sequence). Written as DNA, the CDR3 is TGTGCCAGCAGTTCTCGGGGGGGCACTGGGGCCAACGTCCTGACTTTC. Translation gives CASSSRGGTGANVLTF.

The V call is TRBV7-2, the J call TRBJ1-1, with 7 bases matching TRBD1. J was trimmed by 6 bases and V by 3 bases; bases with no gene match: 10. Germline V gene lookup returns CDR1 SGHTA and CDR2 FQGNSA. The CDR3 spans 15 residues. The DNA for the CDR3 is TGTGCCAGCAGCTTCCGGGACAGAAGGACGGCTGAAGCTTTCTTT. Its protein product is CASSFRDRRTAEAFF.

This clone was observed a handful of times. The chain has TRBV5-1 and TRBJ2-7; 9 positions match TRBD2. Per the germline V gene, CDR1 is SGHRS and CDR2 is YFSETQ. CDR3 length: 16 amino acids. V lost 5 bases to trimming and J lost 1 base; unmatched junction nucleotides: 10. CDR3 residues: CASRVIAGALSYEQYF. In nucleotides, the CDR3 is TGCGCCAGCAGAGTGATAGCGGGGGCCCTTTCCTACGAGCAGTACTTC.